The subject of this entry is one TCR beta chain. This record comes from a study of blood T cell repertoires in COVID-19. The CDR3 is 13 residues long. The V gene's germline CDR1 is LGHDT and CDR2 YNNKEL (reference sequence). Deletions cut 1 base from V and 2 bases from J, with 5 bases between. Across 20 to 25 US areas, participants ranged in age from roughly 18 to 95 years. Produced via immunoSEQ multiplex PCR; TCRdb's table is partial and in-frame only. The sample shows more than 150,000 clones, 75% to 90% of them seen only once. The TCR comes from an older woman who had recovered from COVID-19. The V and J genes are TRBV3-1 (or the pseudogene TRBV3-2) and TRBJ1-2; no reliable D call. The sample consisted of PBMCs or T cells enriched from blood (not recorded which). The CDR3 here is CASSQAPNYGYTF. In nucleotides, the CDR3 is TGTGCCAGCAGCCAAGCCCCAAACTATGGCTACACCTTC.